Listed here are 20 T cell receptor beta chains from one sample, sequenced in a study of human T cells and chemical hapten exposure. Stated time point: patch test 2, 6 weeks after DPC sensitization. Noted treatment: therapeutic diphenylcyclopropenone sensitization with weekly scalp DPC. TCRdb called the RACE reads again in MiXCR, with one record for every CDR3 protein. The sample lists 95,000 or so distinct CDR3 sequences, about 10% occurring once. The sequences come from whole blood, collected in connection with sensitization to the hapten diphenylcyclopropenone (DPC). The receptor source for this set is a woman aged 35 to 49 with alopecia areata. Some clones in this sample may be carry-over from other donors' samples.

This clonotype has at least ten counts. The chain has TRBV19 and TRBJ2-1, with 7 bases matching TRBD2. The germline CDR1 and CDR2 sequences are LNHDA and SQIVND (reference sequence). The CDR3 is 14 residues long. The junction had 5 bases not matched to a gene; V was cut back by 1 base and J by 8 bases. CDR3 nucleotide sequence: TGTGCCAGTAGTATAGGGGTCAGCGGGGATGAGCAGTTCTTC. This sequence encodes CASSIGVSGDEQFF.

This clonotype turned up a few times. The chain couples TRBV28 to TRBJ2-5; 11 nucleotides match TRBD2. Unmatched junction bases numbered 15, after V lost 5 bases and J lost 7 bases. The CDR3 spans 17 residues. Germline CDR1 reads MDHEN; CDR2 reads SYDVKM. The CDR3 reads CASSPWGSGRALGTQYF. CDR3 DNA sequence: TGTGCCAGCAGTCCCTGGGGTAGCGGGAGGGCCCTCGGGACCCAGTACTTC. Full variable domain (outside the CDR3, taken from reference TRBV28 and TRBJ2-5): DVKVTQSSRYLVKRTGEKVFLECVQDMDHENMFWYRQDPGLGLRLIYFSYDVKMKEKGDIPEGYSVSREKKERFSLILESASTNQTSMYLCASSPWGSGRALGTQYFGPGTRLLVL.

This clonotype was picked up a small number of times. The chain carries TRBV19 and TRBJ2-7; 8 bases map to TRBD1. The CDR3 loop spans 15 amino acids. CDR1 LNHDA and CDR2 SQIVND come from the germline V gene (reference sequence). J was trimmed by 0 bases and V by 6 bases; bases with no gene match: 7. CDR3 nucleotide sequence: TGTGCCAGTAGCCTCGGACAGGGCCTCTCCTACGAGCAGTACTTC. It translates to CASSLGQGLSYEQYF.

The CDR3 DNA reads as TGCGCCAGCAGCCCCCGGACAGGGCGAACCGGGGAGCTGTTTTTT. This codes for CASSPRTGRTGELFF. V gene TRBV5-1 combines with J gene TRBJ2-2, with TRBD1 identical over 8 bases. The V segment lost 4 bases and the J segment 5 bases; nucleotides outside the gene matches: 7. Germline-derived CDR1 and CDR2 are SGHRS and YFSETQ. The CDR3 covers 15 residues. Supplemented by reference TRBV5-1 and TRBJ2-2, the full variable domain reads KAGVTQTPRYLIKTRGQQVTLSCSPISGHRSVSWYQQTPGQGLQFLFEYFSETQRNKGNFPGRFSGRQFSNSRSEMNVSTLELGDSALYLCASSPRTGRTGELFFGEGSRLTVL.

DNA of the CDR3: TGTGCCAGCAAGCGACAGGGCCCGAACACTGAAGCTTTCTTT. This translates into CASKRQGPNTEAFF. The chain recombines TRBV6-5 with TRBJ1-1, with 7 bases aligning to TRBD1. V gave up 7 bases and J gave up 1 base; unmatched junction bases: 6. Germline CDR1 MNHEY, CDR2 SVGAGI. CDR3 length: 14 amino acids.

This clonotype was found a few times. The chain combines TRBV19 with TRBJ2-2; D perhaps matches TRBD1 (6 bases). CDR1 is LNHDA and CDR2 is SQIVND in the germline V gene (reference sequence). Trimming cost V 5 bases and J 8 bases, with 15 bases left between them. The CDR3 is 14 residues long. This chain's CDR3 is CASSSDSVVGELFF. In DNA form, the CDR3 reads TGTGCCAGTAGTTCGGACAGCGTCGTTGGGGAGCTGTTTTTT. The entire variable domain, with the rest obtained from reference TRBV19 and TRBJ2-2, is as follows: DGGITQSPKYLFRKEGQNVTLSCEQNLNHDAMYWYRQDPGQGLRLIYYSQIVNDFQKGDIAEGYSVSREKKESFPLTVTSAQKNPTAFYLCASSSDSVVGELFFGEGSRLTVL.

In this sample, this clonotype turned up many times. The chain uses TRBV6-2 or TRBV6-3 and TRBJ2-7, with D possibly being TRBD1 (6 bases). CDR1 is MNHEY and CDR2 is SVGEGT in the germline V gene. The CDR3 extends over 14 amino acids. The germline V and J ends were trimmed by 6 bases and 2 bases, with 14 bases remaining between them. Written as DNA, the CDR3 is TGTGCCAGCAGGGCGCAGGGGACACCCTACGAGCAGTACTTC. This codes for CASRAQGTPYEQYF.

This clonotype has just a few counts. The CDR3 loop is CSARAGGDTEAFF. The DNA of the CDR3 is TGCAGTGCTAGAGCTGGAGGGGACACTGAAGCTTTCTTT. V gene TRBV20-1 combines with J gene TRBJ1-1; D might be TRBD1 (5 bases). Germline V gene lookup returns CDR1 DFQATT and CDR2 SNEGSKA (reference sequence). CDR3 length equals 13 residues. V was shortened by 1 base and J by 3 bases, with 9 bases between the two germline ends.

In this sample, this clonotype turned up a few times. The chain recombines TRBV6-1 with TRBJ2-2; maybe TRBD2 (5 bases). Germline CDR1 reads MNHNS; CDR2 reads SASEGT. This CDR3 is 14 amino acids long. Trimming stripped 4 bases from V and 5 bases from J, with 11 bases between. CDR3 coding DNA: TGTGCCAGCAGTGGAGGTAGCGTGACCGGGGAGCTGTTTTTT. It yields the protein CASSGGSVTGELFF.

This clonotype was recorded a few times. The rearrangement links TRBV6-2 or TRBV6-3 to TRBJ2-5; tentatively, D is TRBD1 (5 bases). Germline V gene data show CDR1 as MNHEY and CDR2 as SVGEGT. The CDR3 loop spans 19 amino acids. Trimming stripped 8 bases from V and 1 base from J, with 29 bases between. The CDR3 coding sequence is TGTGCCAGCCGATCTCATTACTGGACCGCCGAAGGGGCCCAAGAGACCCAGTACTTC. Its translation is CASRSHYWTAEGAQETQYF.

This clonotype was counted ten times or more. The chain carries TRBV6-2 or TRBV6-3 and TRBJ2-7, with D maybe TRBD2 (5 bases). The ends were cut back, 2 bases at V and 0 bases at J, with 11 bases in the middle. The germline V gene encodes CDR1 MNHEY and CDR2 SVGEGT. This CDR3 spans 15 amino acids. The CDR3 region has the DNA TGTGCCAGCAGTTACCCGGTGGGGAGCTCCTACGAGCAGTACTTC. Protein: CASSYPVGSSYEQYF.

This clonotype was counted many times. The chain uses TRBV2 and TRBJ1-4, with 7 bases matching TRBD1. The CDR3 length is 14 residues. The germline V gene has CDR1 SNHLY and CDR2 FYNNEI. J was trimmed by 7 bases and V by 5 bases; bases with no gene match: 7. The CDR3 region has the DNA TGTGCCAGCAGTCCACGGACAGGTGGTGAAAAACTGTTTTTT. Translating gives CASSPRTGGEKLFF.

This clonotype was recorded at least ten times. The chain employs TRBV2 and TRBJ2-7; D is unresolved. Per the germline V gene, CDR1 is SNHLY and CDR2 is FYNNEI. The length of the CDR3 is 14 residues. Trimming removed 4 bases at V and 4 bases at J, with 14 bases between. Here the CDR3 reads CASSGSTWMYEQYF. The CDR3 nucleotides read TGTGCCAGCAGTGGGTCGACCTGGATGTACGAGCAGTACTTC.

This clonotype appeared once. The chain joins TRBV25-1 to TRBJ2-4; tentatively, D is TRBD1 (5 bases). Germline-derived CDR1 and CDR2 are MGHDK and SYGVNS. The V and J ends lost 2 bases and 0 bases respectively, with 11 bases between them. The CDR3 extends over 16 amino acids. The CDR3: CASSEGYDRAKNIQYF. For the CDR3, the DNA is TGTGCCAGCAGTGAAGGTTATGACAGAGCCAAAAACATTCAGTACTTC.

The table lists this clonotype with a few counts. The gene calls are TRBV12-5 and TRBJ1-1; 7 bases fit TRBD1. The germline CDR1 and CDR2 sequences are LGHNT and FRNRAP. The CDR3 has 16 amino acids. V trimming: 5 bases; J trimming: 0 bases; junction bases outside the gene matches: 9. The CDR3 reads CASGNPTQGMNTEAFF. In nucleotides, the CDR3 is TGTGCTAGTGGTAACCCTACACAGGGGATGAACACTGAAGCTTTCTTT.

This clonotype was detected only a few times. The rearrangement uses TRBV19 and TRBJ2-7; the D is unclear. The CDR3 contains 14 residues. Germline CDR1 is LNHDA and CDR2 is SQIVND (reference sequence). The V end lost 5 bases, the J end lost 2 bases, and 13 bases lay between the germline ends. CDR3 sequence reads: CASSLTPSTYEQYF. CDR3 DNA sequence: TGTGCCAGTAGTCTTACCCCCAGTACCTACGAGCAGTACTTC.

This clonotype was observed many times. The rearrangement joins TRBV12-2 to TRBJ1-5. TRBV12-2 is designated a pseudogene. The CDR3 extends over 9 amino acids. CDR3 sequence reads: CASRLNQHF. In DNA form, the CDR3 reads TGTGCAAGTCGCTTAAACCAGCATTTT.

Points on this clonotype: A much larger clone differs by one base, so this may be a read error. This chain connects TRBV6-5 to TRBJ2-5; D not certain. This CDR3 has 15 residues. Per germline, CDR1 MNHEY and CDR2 SVGAGI. CDR3 sequence (DNA): TGTGCCAGCGGTTACTCGCTCGACGGTAAAGAGACCCAGTACTTC. It encodes CASGYSLDGKETQYF.

The chain joins TRBV10-2 to TRBJ2-7; no clear D. The V end was cut by 4 bases, the J end by 10 bases, with 8 bases between. This CDR3 contains 10 residues. Germline-derived CDR1 and CDR2 are WSHSY and SAAADI. CDR3 sequence (DNA): TGCGCCAGCAGTGCGGAGCGTCAGTACTTC. It codes for CASSAERQYF.

This clonotype was seen at least ten times. The chain links TRBV3-1 to TRBJ2-2; 11 bases line up with TRBD2. The trim removed 4 bases at V and 4 bases at J, leaving 5 bases unmatched. CDR1 LGHDT and CDR2 YNNKEL come from the germline V gene (reference sequence). CDR3 length: 16 residues. CDR3 loop: CASSPGTSGSTGELFF. In DNA, the CDR3 is TGTGCCAGCAGCCCGGGGACTAGCGGATCCACCGGGGAGCTGTTTTTT.